One and the same sample provided the 29 T cell receptor beta chains below, sequenced in a study of blood T cells in healthy people across ages. A second about 6 to 11 cycle PCR used barcoded and J-beta primers. TCRdb itself ran the 5' RACE reads through MiXCR, one entry per CDR3 protein. The sample yields approximately 940,000 distinct CDR3 sequences, about 48% seen once. The sample taken for sequencing was blood. The source of these receptors is a young man in good health.

The genes are TRBV10-3 and TRBJ1-2; D may be TRBD1 (6 bases). Germline V gene lookup returns CDR1 ENHRY and CDR2 SYGVKD. V lost 4 bases and J lost 7, with 10 bases in between. The CDR3 runs 12 residues. CDR3 DNA: TGTGCCATCAGTGCAGGGGAGGGTGGCTACACCTTC. This gives the protein CAISAGEGGYTF.

This clonotype was seen only a few times. The chain employs TRBV18 and TRBJ2-5; unclear D gene. This CDR3 is built from 12 residues. Between the trimmed V and J ends, which lost 0 bases and 5 bases, there was a span of 4 bases. The V gene's germline CDR1 is KGHSH and CDR2 LQKENI. This CDR3 reads CASSPPMETQYF. As DNA, the CDR3 is TGTGCCAGCTCACCACCTATGGAGACCCAGTACTTC.

This chain links TRBV10-3 with TRBJ2-2; 9 bases map to TRBD1. The CDR3 is made up of 15 amino acids. Losses at the gene ends were 8 bases for V and 1 base for J; bases not matched to a gene: 5. Germline values: CDR1 ENHRY, CDR2 SYGVKD. The CDR3 region is CAIGGQGWNTGELFF. CDR3 bases: TGTGCCATCGGGGGACAGGGTTGGAACACCGGGGAGCTGTTTTTT.

This chain connects TRBV18 to TRBJ1-1, with D uncertain. The CDR3 extends over 15 amino acids. The germline CDR1 and CDR2 sequences are KGHSH and LQKENI. V was shortened by 0 bases and J by 3 bases, with 11 bases between the two germline ends. CDR3 coding DNA: TGTGCCAGCTCACCACCTATGGCGAGGGACACTGAAGCTTTCTTT. Translated: CASSPPMARDTEAFF.

The chain combines TRBV11-3 with TRBJ2-1; D is ambiguous. CDR1 and CDR2 from the germline V gene are SGHNT and YENEEA. The CDR3 is 13 residues long. Trimming took off 7 bases at V and 0 bases at J, with 7 bases between the two ends. CDR3 bases: TGTGCCAGCACCCAGCCCTCCTACAATGAGCAGTTCTTC. This encodes CASTQPSYNEQFF.

The table lists this clonotype with a few counts. The gene calls are TRBV9 and TRBJ1-3; a possible D gene is TRBD1 (6 bases). Germline V lookup: CDR1 SGDLS, CDR2 YYNGEE. CDR3 length: 16 residues. The V gene lost 3 bases and the J gene lost 8 bases, with 21 bases spanning the gap. This chain's CDR3 is CASSADHPGAGDTIYF. The CDR3 region has the DNA TGTGCCAGCAGCGCCGACCACCCAGGGGCTGGGGACACCATATATTTT.

The chain links TRBV9 to TRBJ1-2, with D perhaps matching TRBD1 (6 bases). Trimming removed 6 bases at V and 7 bases at J, with 10 bases between. CDR1 and CDR2 from the germline V gene are SGDLS and YYNGEE. This CDR3 is built from 11 residues. CDR3 nucleotide sequence: TGTGCCAGCATGGGGGGCAGTGGCTACACCTTC. It specifies CASMGGSGYTF.

Details on this clonotype: A much larger clone is a single base away; this may be a read error. J is TRBJ2-3 and V is TRBV4-3; D is unresolved. This CDR3 is 13 amino acids long. The germline CDR1 and CDR2 sequences are LGHNA and YSLEER. In nucleotides, the CDR3 is TGCGTCAGCAGCCAGATTAATTCAGATACGCAGTATTTT. Its protein is CVSSQINSDTQYF.

The chain carries TRBV7-9 and TRBJ1-5, with 8 positions matching TRBD1. J lost 8 bases, V lost 2 bases, and 8 bases had no gene match. Germline V gives CDR1 SEHNR, CDR2 FQNEAQ (reference sequence). The CDR3 consists of 15 residues. DNA for the CDR3: TGTGCCAGCAGCTTAACAGCAGGGGGCTTAGAGCCCCAGCATTTT. It is translated as CASSLTAGGLEPQHF.

The V gene is TRBV20-1, the J gene TRBJ2-4; D remains ambiguous. The CDR3 consists of 13 residues. V gave up 0 bases and J gave up 2 bases, with 5 bases separating them. Germline assignment: CDR1 DFQATT and CDR2 SNEGSKA (reference sequence). In DNA, the CDR3 is TGCAGTGCTAGAGACGGACCCAAAAACATTCAGTACTTC. Translating it yields CSARDGPKNIQYF.

This clonotype was recorded only once. The rearrangement uses TRBV7-3 and TRBJ2-2; perhaps TRBD1 as D (6 bases). Germline V gene lookup returns CDR1 SGHTA and CDR2 FQGTGA. The CDR3 consists of 13 residues. V lost 8 bases and J 6 bases, leaving 13 bases between the germline ends. The CDR3 here is CASQQGRAGELFF. CDR3 sequence (DNA): TGTGCCAGCCAACAGGGAAGGGCCGGGGAGCTGTTTTTT.

The chain carries TRBV6-6 and TRBJ2-3, with TRBD1 matching over 9 bases. CDR3 length equals 15 residues. From germline, CDR1 is MNHNY and CDR2 SVGAGI (reference sequence). J was trimmed by 4 bases and V by 5 bases; bases with no gene match: 7. The CDR3 nucleotides are TGTGCCAGCAGTACCACAGGGGGCACAGCAGATACGCAGTATTTT. This encodes CASSTTGGTADTQYF.

The gene calls are TRBV4-2 and TRBJ1-2, with 12 nucleotides matching TRBD1. The CDR3 contains 16 residues. Trimming removed 3 bases from V and 5 bases from J; junction bases left unmatched: 7. In germline, CDR1 is LGHNA, CDR2 YNFKEQ. CDR3 protein: CASSQEPGQGAYGYTF. The CDR3 DNA is TGTGCCAGCAGCCAGGAACCGGGACAGGGGGCTTATGGCTACACCTTC.

The chain is built from TRBV2 and TRBJ2-3; D unclear. This CDR3 has 14 amino acids. V lost 1 base, J lost 3 bases, and 8 bases lay in between. Germline values: CDR1 SNHLY, CDR2 FYNNEI. CDR3 nucleotides: TGTGCCAGCAGTGAAGAGTTTAGGACAGATACGCAGTATTTT. Protein product: CASSEEFRTDTQYF.

The V gene is TRBV28, the J gene TRBJ2-7; 7 positions match TRBD1. V lost 6 bases, J lost 0 bases, and 8 bases stayed unmatched. The germline V gene encodes CDR1 MDHEN and CDR2 SYDVKM. CDR3 size: 15 residues. DNA of the CDR3: TGTGCCAGCAGACCCGGGACAGCCTTCTCCTACGAGCAGTACTTC. It encodes CASRPGTAFSYEQYF.

The chain combines TRBV29-1 with TRBJ2-4; a weak D match, TRBD1 (5 bases). The J call may not be correct, given that the DNA end is closer to TRBJ2-5. The V gene's germline CDR1 is SQVTM and CDR2 ANQGSEA. This CDR3 is built from 14 residues. CDR3 DNA sequence: TGCAGCGTGGCGCGTCAGGGATCTTGGGAGACCCAGTACTTC. It specifies CSVARQGSWETQYF.

This clonotype has just a few counts. V gene TRBV12-3 or TRBV12-4 combines with J gene TRBJ2-3, with 12 nucleotides matching TRBD2. There are 16 residues in the CDR3. The V and J ends lost 8 bases and 1 base, in that order; junction bases with no gene match: 7. CDR3 nucleotide sequence: TGTGCCAGCCTGAGGACTAGCGGGGCCCGCACAGATACGCAGTATTTT. Amino acid sequence: CASLRTSGARTDTQYF.

This clonotype was detected many times. This chain uses TRBV28 with TRBJ1-5; D remains ambiguous. V was cut by 3 bases and J by 2 bases, with 8 bases left in between. The CDR3 has 14 residues. Germline V lookup: CDR1 MDHEN, CDR2 SYDVKM. The CDR3 sequence is CASSFSTGNQPQHF. CDR3 DNA sequence: TGTGCCAGCAGTTTCTCCACAGGCAATCAGCCCCAGCATTTT. The variable domain in full, with the rest retrieved from reference TRBV28 and TRBJ1-5, is DVKVTQSSRYLVKRTGEKVFLECVQDMDHENMFWYRQDPGLGLRLIYFSYDVKMKEKGDIPEGYSVSREKKERFSLILESASTNQTSMYLCASSFSTGNQPQHFGDGTRLSIL.

This chain links TRBV10-3 with TRBJ2-3; TRBD2 matches at 10 bases. This CDR3 spans 19 amino acids. Germline assignment: CDR1 ENHRY and CDR2 SYGVKD. The V segment lost 0 bases and the J segment 0 bases; nucleotides outside the gene matches: 9. The CDR3 nucleotides read TGTGCCATCAGTGAGTCGCTAGCGGGGGCCCTTCTGAGCACAGATACGCAGTATTTT. Translated, it gives CAISESLAGALLSTDTQYF.

Details on this clonotype: Relative to the germline gene, one junction end is altered; a read error may explain this. The chain links TRBV4-1 to TRBJ1-5; perhaps TRBD1 as D (6 bases). Germline assignment: CDR1 MGHRA and CDR2 YSYEKL. The CDR3 is 15 amino acids. The CDR3 reads CASSQGKGGIEPQHF. CDR3 in DNA: TGCGCCAGCAGTCAAGGCAAGGGGGGGATTGAGCCCCAGCATTTT.

This chain connects TRBV4-1 to TRBJ1-1; D is unclear. V lost 7 bases and J 2 bases, leaving 11 bases between the germline ends. In germline, CDR1 is MGHRA, CDR2 YSYEKL. This CDR3 is built from 13 residues. The CDR3 is CASKSPLNTEAFF. The CDR3 DNA reads TGCGCCAGCAAGTCCCCTCTCAACACTGAAGCTTTCTTT.

This chain connects TRBV25-1 to TRBJ1-1; 9 nucleotides match TRBD1. The V and J ends lost 7 bases and 4 bases, in that order; junction bases with no gene match: 13. Looked up from germline, CDR1 is MGHDK and CDR2 is SYGVNS. The CDR3 has 16 amino acids. CDR3 sequence reads: CASKEAGTGWFTEAFF. CDR3 bases: TGTGCCAGCAAGGAGGCCGGGACAGGGTGGTTCACTGAAGCTTTCTTT.

V and J are TRBV5-1 and TRBJ2-7; 7 nucleotides align to TRBD1. The V segment lost 4 bases and the J segment 2 bases; nucleotides outside the gene matches: 9. The CDR3 is 15 residues long. Germline V gives CDR1 SGHRS, CDR2 YFSETQ. DNA of the CDR3: TGCGCCAGCAGCCCTGACGGGACAGAGACCTACGAGCAGTACTTC. Amino acid sequence: CASSPDGTETYEQYF.

This clonotype was picked up many times. This sequence joins TRBV20-1 and TRBJ1-1; TRBD1 agrees at 7 bases. V lost 5 bases to trimming and J lost 3 bases; unmatched junction nucleotides: 3. Germline loops: CDR1 DFQATT, CDR2 SNEGSKA (reference sequence). CDR3 length: 12 residues. Here the CDR3 DNA reads TGCAGTGCTGTCAGGGGGGACACTGAAGCTTTCTTT. It yields the protein CSAVRGDTEAFF.

The rearrangement links TRBV29-1 to TRBJ2-6, with D possibly TRBD1 on 6 matching bases. V was cut by 0 bases and J by 0 bases, with 9 bases left in between. Germline CDR1 and CDR2: SQVTM and ANQGSEA. The CDR3 has 16 residues. In DNA, the CDR3 is TGCAGCGTTGAAGAGACAGGTACCTCTGGGGCCAACGTCCTGACTTTC. Protein: CSVEETGTSGANVLTF.

The table lists this clonotype with a few counts. The J gene is TRBJ2-3, the V gene TRBV20-1, with 10 bases that match TRBD1. The germline V gene has CDR1 DFQATT and CDR2 SNEGSKA (reference sequence). V was clipped by 4 bases and J by 4 bases; unmatched bases: 5. CDR3 length: 14 residues. CDR3 region: CSAKTGGTADTQYF. DNA of the CDR3: TGCAGTGCTAAGACAGGGGGCACCGCAGATACGCAGTATTTT.

Turning to this clonotype: Since a much larger clone is just one base distant, this may be a read error. The chain combines TRBV24-1 with TRBJ2-3; 7 bases match TRBD2. Losses at the gene ends were 6 bases for V and 3 bases for J; bases not matched to a gene: 8. Germline CDR1 reads KGHDR; CDR2 reads SFDVKD. This CDR3 has 15 amino acids. The CDR3 nucleotides are TGTGCCACCAGTAACCCTGGACTAGTTACAGATACGCAGTATTTT. It yields the protein CATSNPGLVTDTQYF.

In the case of this clonotype: The junction and the germline gene differ at one end; a read error may be behind it. The chain employs TRBV6-2 or TRBV6-3 and TRBJ1-6; D gene uncertain. CDR3 length: 13 residues. Per germline, CDR1 MNHEY and CDR2 SVGEGT. The chain's CDR3 is CANSYEYNSPLHF. The CDR3 DNA follows: TGTGCCAACAGTTACGAATATAATTCACCCCTCCACTTT.

The J gene is TRBJ2-1, the V gene TRBV20-1, with D hard to call. Germline V lookup: CDR1 DFQATT, CDR2 SNEGSKA (reference sequence). CDR3 size: 15 residues. The V gene lost 5 bases and the J gene lost 6 bases, with 20 bases spanning the gap. The CDR3 bases are TGCAGTGCTCCGCCCTGCCAGGCGGTTACCAATGAGCAGTTCTTC. It codes for CSAPPCQAVTNEQFF.